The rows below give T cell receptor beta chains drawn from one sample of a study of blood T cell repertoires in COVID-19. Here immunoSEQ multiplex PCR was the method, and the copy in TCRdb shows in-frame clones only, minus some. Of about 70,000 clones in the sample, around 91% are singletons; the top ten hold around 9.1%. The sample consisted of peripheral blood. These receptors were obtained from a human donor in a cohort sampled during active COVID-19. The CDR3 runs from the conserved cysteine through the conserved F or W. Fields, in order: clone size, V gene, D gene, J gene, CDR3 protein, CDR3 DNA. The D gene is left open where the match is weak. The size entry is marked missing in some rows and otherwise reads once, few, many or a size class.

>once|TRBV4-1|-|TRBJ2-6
CASSQIFGDSGANVLTF
TGCGCCAGCAGCCAAATATTCGGGGACTCTGGGGCCAACGTCCTGACTTTC
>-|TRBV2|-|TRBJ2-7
CASSGGDEQYF
TGTGCCAGCAGTGGGGGCGACGAGCAGTACTTC
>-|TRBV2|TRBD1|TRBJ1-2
CASSEWDRTYGYTF
TGTGCCAGCAGTGAATGGGACAGGACCTATGGCTACACCTTC
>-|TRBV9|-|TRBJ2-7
CASSVDEVHEQYF
TGTGCCAGCAGCGTAGATGAGGTGCACGAGCAGTACTTC
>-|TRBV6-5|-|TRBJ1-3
CASSYSGGSGNTIYF
TGTGCCAGCAGTTACTCAGGGGGCTCTGGAAACACCATATATTTT
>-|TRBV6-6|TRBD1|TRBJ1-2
CASSQGEGGYTF
TGTGCCAGCAGTCAGGGGGAGGGAGGCTACACCTTC
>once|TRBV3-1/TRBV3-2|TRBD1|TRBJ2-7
CASSSLPGQGGEQYF
TGTGCCAGCAGCTCACTACCGGGACAGGGAGGCGAGCAGTACTTC
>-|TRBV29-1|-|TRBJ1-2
CSGLTIAGVLGQSGYGYTF
TGCAGCGGACTCACAATAGCGGGGGTTCTCGGACAGTCCGGCTATGGCTACACCTTC
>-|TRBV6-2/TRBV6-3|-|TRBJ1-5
CASSYPGLGNQPQHF
TGTGCCAGCAGTTATCCAGGGCTAGGCAATCAGCCCCAGCATTTT
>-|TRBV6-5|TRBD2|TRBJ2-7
CASSPSGGNYEQYF
TGTGCCAGCAGTCCTAGCGGGGGGAACTACGAGCAGTACTTC
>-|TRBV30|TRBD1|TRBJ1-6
CAWSKVQGAWDNSPLHF
TGTGCCTGGAGTAAGGTACAGGGGGCATGGGACAATTCACCCCTCCACTTT
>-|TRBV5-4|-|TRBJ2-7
CASSLGGVLPTYEQYF
TGTGCCAGCAGCTTGGGAGGAGTCCTTCCCACCTACGAGCAGTACTTC
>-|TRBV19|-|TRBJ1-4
CASSIRTVANEKLFF
TGTGCCAGTAGTATTAGGACAGTCGCTAATGAAAAACTGTTTTTT
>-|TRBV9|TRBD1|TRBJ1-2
CASSPGPTGGYGYTF
TGTGCCAGCAGCCCCGGACCGACAGGGGGGTATGGCTACACCTTC
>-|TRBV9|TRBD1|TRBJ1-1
CASSEHRGEDTEAFF
TGTGCCAGCAGCGAGCACAGGGGGGAAGACACTGAAGCTTTCTTT
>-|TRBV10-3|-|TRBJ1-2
CAISEGGGATGGYTF
TGTGCCATCAGTGAAGGGGGGGGCGCGACGGGTGGCTACACCTTC
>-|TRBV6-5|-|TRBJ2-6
CASIFGGSGANVLTF
TGTGCCAGTATCTTCGGGGGCTCTGGGGCCAACGTCCTGACTTTC
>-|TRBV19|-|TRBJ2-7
CASSPRAYEQYF
TGTGCCAGTAGTCCACGGGCCTACGAGCAGTACTTC
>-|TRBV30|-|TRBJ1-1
CAWSTLPNTEAFF
TGTGCCTGGAGTACTCTACCGAACACTGAAGCTTTCTTT
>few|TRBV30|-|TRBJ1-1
CAWSDNINTEAFF
TGTGCCTGGAGTGATAACATAAACACTGAAGCTTTCTTT
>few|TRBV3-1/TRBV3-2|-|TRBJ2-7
CASSQLAGASYEQYF
TGTGCCAGCAGCCAATTGGCGGGGGCCTCCTACGAGCAGTACTTC
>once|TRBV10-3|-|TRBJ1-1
CAISDGLMNTEAFF
TGTGCCATCAGTGATGGGCTGATGAACACTGAAGCTTTCTTT
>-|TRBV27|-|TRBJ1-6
CASSFSPRTGNSPLHF
TGTGCCAGCAGTTTCTCCCCGCGGACTGGGAATTCACCCCTCCACTTT
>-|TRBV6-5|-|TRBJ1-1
CASSYSTHTGNTEAFF
TGTGCCAGCAGTTACTCGACTCATACAGGAAACACTGAAGCTTTCTTT
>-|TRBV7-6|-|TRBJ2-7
CASSRGTTLEQYF
TGTGCCAGCAGTCGAGGGACAACCTTGGAGCAGTACTTC
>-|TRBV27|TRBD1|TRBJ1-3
CASSLKGTGNGNTIYF
TGTGCCAGCAGTCTAAAGGGGACAGGGAATGGAAACACCATATATTTT
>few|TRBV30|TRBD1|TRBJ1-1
CAWSVLMRTGSSEAFF
TGTGCCTGGAGTGTACTTATGAGGACAGGGTCTTCTGAAGCTTTCTTT
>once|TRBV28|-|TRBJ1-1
CASSLPETEAFF
TGTGCCAGCAGTTTACCAGAAACTGAAGCTTTCTTT
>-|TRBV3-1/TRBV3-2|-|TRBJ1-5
CASSQGGGQPQHF
TGTGCCAGCAGCCAAGGGGGGGGTCAGCCCCAGCATTTT